Below, 25 T cell receptor beta chains from the same sample are listed, as sequenced in a study of cytomegalovirus exposure and HLA in healthy donors. The PCR was carried out with 60 Vbeta primers and 13 Jbeta primers. Libraries were prepared by immunoSEQ multiplex PCR; TCRdb keeps only in-frame clonotypes and omits some of them. Among 150,000 to 200,000 clones listed, around 78% were seen once. Material: PBMCs. Receptors were obtained from a man aged 25 to 40 in good health and CMV-seronegative.

The chain uses TRBV5-6 and TRBJ2-1, with D hard to call. The V and J ends lost 0 bases and 3 bases respectively, with 10 bases between them. The CDR3 consists of 15 residues. Germline-derived CDR1 and CDR2 are SGHDT and YYEEEE. CDR3 region: CASSLVEVFYNEQFF. CDR3 DNA sequence: TGTGCCAGCAGCTTGGTAGAGGTCTTCTACAATGAGCAGTTCTTC.

The V call is TRBV6-4, the J call TRBJ2-7; 10 positions agree with TRBD1. Germline CDR1 and CDR2: MRHNA and SNTAGT. V lost 0 bases and J lost 3; bases outside the gene matches: 5. There are 16 residues in the CDR3. CDR3 loop: CASSDSPGQGLYEQYF. The DNA of the CDR3 is TGTGCCAGCAGTGACTCTCCGGGACAGGGGCTCTACGAGCAGTACTTC.

This clone appeared once. The gene calls are TRBV5-4 and TRBJ2-7, with TRBD1 matching over 11 bases. Trimming at V came to 4 bases and at J to 10 bases, leaving 10 bases not matched to a gene. The germline gives CDR1 SGHNT, CDR2 YYREEE (reference sequence). CDR3 size: 14 residues. The CDR3 loop is CASSEDRGQSKQYF. DNA for the CDR3: TGTGCCAGCAGCGAGGACAGGGGGCAATCGAAACAGTACTTC. Filled out from reference TRBV5-4 and TRBJ2-7, the complete variable domain reads ETGVTQSPTHLIKTRGQQVTLRCSSQSGHNTVSWYQQALGQGPQFIFQYYREEENGRGNFPPRFSGLQFPNYSSELNVNALELDDSALYLCASSEDRGQSKQYFGPGTRLTVT.

The chain employs TRBV4-1 and TRBJ1-3; D might be TRBD1 (5 bases). The length of the CDR3 is 17 residues. The V and J ends lost 3 bases and 3 bases respectively, with 18 bases between them. Germline V gives CDR1 MGHRA, CDR2 YSYEKL. The CDR3 protein is CASSQLIRGENGNTIYF. The CDR3 coding sequence is TGCGCCAGCAGCCAGCTTATTAGGGGTGAGAATGGAAACACCATATATTTT.

The gene calls are TRBV18 and TRBJ2-3; no clear D. Germline V gene data show CDR1 as KGHSH and CDR2 as LQKENI. V dropped 6 bases and J dropped 0 bases, with 7 bases sitting between them. The CDR3 has 13 amino acids. The chain's CDR3 is CASSSLSTDTQYF. The CDR3 DNA follows: TGTGCCAGCTCCTCCCTTAGCACAGATACGCAGTATTTT.

The chain has TRBV11-2 and TRBJ1-4; 9 nucleotides align to TRBD1. The germline gives CDR1 SGHAT, CDR2 FQNNGV. This CDR3 contains 17 residues. Losses at the gene ends were 1 base for V and 6 bases for J; bases not matched to a gene: 9. CDR3 sequence: CASSLAGQGPPYEKLFF. The CDR3 DNA follows: TGTGCCAGCAGCTTAGCCGGACAGGGGCCGCCCTATGAAAAACTGTTTTTT.

The V and J genes are TRBV9 and TRBJ2-1, with 10 bases identical to TRBD1. CDR1 is SGDLS and CDR2 is YYNGEE in the germline V gene. The trim removed 3 bases at V and 4 bases at J, leaving 4 bases unmatched. The CDR3 has 15 residues. The CDR3 region has the DNA TGTGCCAGCAGCGGTGACAGGGGGCTTTACAATGAGCAGTTCTTC. It codes for CASSGDRGLYNEQFF.

V and J are TRBV10-3 and TRBJ2-7; no firm D call. Trimming pared 10 bases from V and 7 bases from J, leaving 14 bases between. The CDR3 has 11 residues. The germline V gene encodes CDR1 ENHRY and CDR2 SYGVKD. CDR3 region: CATLELGEQYF. The CDR3 DNA reads TGTGCCACCTTAGAACTCGGGGAGCAGTACTTC.

As concerns this clone: One end of the junction is discordant with germline, which a read error may explain. The V and J genes are TRBV7-9 and TRBJ2-7; 8 bases align to TRBD2. The germline V gene has CDR1 SEHNR and CDR2 FQNEAQ (reference sequence). CDR3 size: 17 residues. The CDR3 nucleotides are TGTGCCAGCAGGCCTGATACTAGCGGCCCGAACCACTACGAACAGTACTTC. As protein: CASRPDTSGPNHYEQYF.

The chain uses TRBV7-6 and TRBJ2-7; 12 bases match TRBD2. CDR1 and CDR2 (germline): SGHVS, FNYEAQ. The junction had 6 bases not matched to a gene; V was cut back by 4 bases and J by 2 bases. This CDR3 has 16 amino acids. The CDR3 is CASSYRTSGTPYEQYF. In nucleotides, the CDR3 is TGTGCCAGCAGCTATCGGACTAGCGGGACCCCCTACGAGCAGTACTTC.

The V call is TRBV28, the J call TRBJ2-7; 13 bases align to TRBD2. This CDR3 has 18 residues. The germline CDR1 and CDR2 sequences are MDHEN and SYDVKM. With 6 bases clipped from V and 5 bases from J, the junction kept 16 bases outside the gene matches. CDR3 sequence: CASSGGTKGTSGIHEQYF. In nucleotides, the CDR3 is TGTGCCAGCAGCGGTGGGACCAAAGGGACTAGCGGGATCCACGAGCAGTACTTC.

The chain recombines TRBV30 with TRBJ1-1, with D possibly being TRBD1 (6 bases). Deletions cut 3 bases from V and 3 bases from J, with 11 bases between. This CDR3 comprises 13 residues. The germline V gene encodes CDR1 GTSNPN and CDR2 SVGIG (reference sequence). The CDR3 loop reads CAWRSGGDTEAFF. The CDR3 DNA reads TGTGCCTGGAGGTCTGGGGGCGACACTGAAGCTTTCTTT.

This chain links TRBV6-1 with TRBJ1-2; D might be TRBD1 (6 bases). The germline V and J ends were trimmed by 3 bases and 4 bases, with 12 bases remaining between them. This CDR3 is built from 14 residues. CDR1 and CDR2 from the germline V gene are MNHNS and SASEGT. CDR3 nucleotide sequence: TGTGCCAGCAGTGAGGACAGAAACTTCTATGGCTACACCTTC. Translated: CASSEDRNFYGYTF.

The chain links TRBV28 to TRBJ1-5; D remains ambiguous. V was cut by 7 bases and J by 2 bases, with 12 bases left in between. In germline, CDR1 is MDHEN, CDR2 SYDVKM. The CDR3 contains 14 residues. DNA of the CDR3: TGTGCCAGCACCAGATTCGTCGGCAATCAGCCCCAGCATTTT. Its translation is CASTRFVGNQPQHF.

The rearrangement links TRBV9 to TRBJ2-3; 9 bases match TRBD1. V lost 0 bases and J lost 2; bases outside the gene matches: 4. CDR3 length: 16 amino acids. Germline loops: CDR1 SGDLS, CDR2 YYNGEE. CDR3 protein: CASSVEGTGSTDTQYF. The DNA for the CDR3 is TGTGCCAGCAGCGTAGAGGGGACAGGGTCCACAGATACGCAGTATTTT.

The chain combines TRBV4-2 with TRBJ2-1; unclear D gene. The CDR3 runs 15 residues. Trimming removed 1 base at V and 2 bases at J, with 9 bases between. Germline V lookup: CDR1 LGHNA, CDR2 YNFKEQ. CDR3 region: CASSQGAKAYNEQFF. Here the CDR3 DNA reads TGTGCCAGCAGCCAAGGGGCTAAGGCCTACAATGAGCAGTTCTTC.

The chain links TRBV7-6 to TRBJ2-2; weak D call: TRBD2 (6 bases). The CDR3 sequence is 17 residues long. The germline V and J ends were trimmed by 5 bases and 5 bases, with 21 bases remaining between them. Germline V gives CDR1 SGHVS, CDR2 FNYEAQ. The CDR3 DNA follows: TGTGCCAGCAGCCCCAGGAACGGGGGTTCAGGGACCGGGGAGCTGTTTTTT. Its protein product is CASSPRNGGSGTGELFF. Using reference TRBV7-6 and TRBJ2-2 for the parts outside the CDR3, the full variable domain is GAGVSQSPRYKVTKRGQDVALRCDPISGHVSLYWYRQALGQGPEFLTYFNYEAQQDKSGLPNDRFSAERPEGSISTLTIQRTEQRDSAMYRCASSPRNGGSGTGELFFGEGSRLTVL.

V usage is TRBV4-2 and J usage is TRBJ2-2; 13 nucleotides line up with TRBD2. Germline-derived CDR1 and CDR2 are LGHNA and YNFKEQ. V shed 0 bases, J shed 5 bases, and the junction held 6 bases outside the gene matches. The CDR3 runs to 18 residues. For the CDR3, the DNA is TGTGCCAGCAGCCAAGATAGGGGACTAGCGGGGCGAACCGGGGAGCTGTTTTTT. Amino acid sequence: CASSQDRGLAGRTGELFF.

The chain uses TRBV7-9 and TRBJ1-6; D might be TRBD1 (6 bases). This CDR3 contains 14 residues. CDR1 is SEHNR and CDR2 is FQNEAQ in the germline V gene (reference sequence). Trimming removed 9 bases from V and 8 bases from J, with 17 bases in between. CDR3 DNA: TGTGCCAGTCGCTTCGGGGACATCCATTCACCCCTCCACTTT. Translated, it gives CASRFGDIHSPLHF.

V is TRBV7-2 and J is TRBJ2-7, with TRBD1 matching 7 bases. Germline trimming cut 5 bases from V and 1 base from J; bases unmatched to any gene: 11. This CDR3 has 16 amino acids. Germline V CDR1 and CDR2: SGHTA, FQGNSA. CDR3 residues: CASSPNRGFTSYEQYF. CDR3 nucleotides: TGTGCCAGCAGCCCTAACAGGGGTTTTACGTCCTACGAGCAGTACTTC.

The rearrangement links TRBV28 to TRBJ1-4, with D possibly TRBD1 on 6 matching bases. Trimming took off 8 bases at V and 0 bases at J, with 22 bases between the two ends. The germline V gene has CDR1 MDHEN and CDR2 SYDVKM. This CDR3 has 18 amino acids. The CDR3 DNA sequence: TGTGCCAGCGCCCGGGAGGGACAAGGGCCAGCAACTAATGAAAAACTGTTTTTT. Translation gives CASAREGQGPATNEKLFF.

The chain couples TRBV7-6 to TRBJ1-1, with D possibly matching TRBD1 (6 bases). The CDR3 length is 11 residues. From germline, CDR1 is SGHVS and CDR2 FNYEAQ. The ends were cut back, 6 bases at V and 8 bases at J, with 10 bases in the middle. The CDR3, as DNA: TGTGCCAGCAGGGGTACAGGGGAAGCTTTCTTT. Its protein product is CASRGTGEAFF.

This clone was recorded a few times. This sequence joins TRBV5-1 and TRBJ2-4, with TRBD2 matching over 11 bases. Per germline, CDR1 SGHRS and CDR2 YFSETQ. The CDR3 length is 15 residues. The V segment lost 0 bases and the J segment 7 bases; nucleotides outside the gene matches: 3. In nucleotides, the CDR3 is TGCGCCAGCAGCTTGGAACTAGCGGGAGTGAACATTCAGTACTTC. Its protein product is CASSLELAGVNIQYF.

The chain has TRBV11-2 and TRBJ2-7; D is possibly TRBD2 (6 bases). V was shortened by 0 bases and J by 3 bases, with 12 bases between the two germline ends. CDR1 is SGHAT and CDR2 is FQNNGV in the germline V gene. This CDR3 has 15 amino acids. The CDR3 region is CASSLENGLNYEQYF. For the CDR3, the DNA is TGTGCCAGCAGCTTAGAAAACGGACTAAACTACGAGCAGTACTTC.

This clone was seen only a few times. The chain employs TRBV28 and TRBJ2-7; tentatively, D is TRBD1 (5 bases). V was cut by 3 bases and J by 6 bases, with 12 bases left in between. This CDR3 has 13 residues. CDR1 MDHEN and CDR2 SYDVKM come from the germline V gene. The CDR3 loop reads CASSLNRLIEQYF. The DNA of the CDR3 is TGTGCCAGCAGTTTGAACAGGCTAATCGAGCAGTACTTC.